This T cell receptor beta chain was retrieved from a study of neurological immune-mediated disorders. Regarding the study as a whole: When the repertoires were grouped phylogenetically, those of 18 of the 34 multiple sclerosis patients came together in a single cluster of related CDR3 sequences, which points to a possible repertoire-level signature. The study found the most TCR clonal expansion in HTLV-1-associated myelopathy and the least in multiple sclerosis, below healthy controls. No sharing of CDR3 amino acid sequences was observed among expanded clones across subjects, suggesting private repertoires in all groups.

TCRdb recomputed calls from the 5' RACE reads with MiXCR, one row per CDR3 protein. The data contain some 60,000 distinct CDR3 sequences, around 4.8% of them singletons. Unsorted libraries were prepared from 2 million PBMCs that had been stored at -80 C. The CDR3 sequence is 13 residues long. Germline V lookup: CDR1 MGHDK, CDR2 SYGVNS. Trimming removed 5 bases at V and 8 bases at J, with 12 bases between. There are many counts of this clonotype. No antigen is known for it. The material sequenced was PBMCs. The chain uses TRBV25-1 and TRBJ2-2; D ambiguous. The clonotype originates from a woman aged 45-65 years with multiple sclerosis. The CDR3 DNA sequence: TGTGCCAGCAGTACCCAATCGTGGGGGGAGCTGTTTTTT. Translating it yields CASSTQSWGELFF.